These T cell receptor beta chains were read from a single sample in a study of blood T cell repertoires in COVID-19. Generated by immunoSEQ multiplex PCR, the TCRdb table keeps only in-frame clones and is missing some. Seen here are roughly 300,000 clones, 65% to 90% observed once, and the top ten hold roughly 7%. Material for sequencing was peripheral blood. All receptors come from a human donor in a cohort sampled during active COVID-19. Both conserved end residues are part of each CDR3. The D gene is left open where the match is weak. Where a row states a size, it is once, few, many or the class of an expanded clone; other rows omit it.

cdr3_aa | cdr3_nt | clone_size | j_call | v_call | d_call
CSVELGQGSDEQFF | TGCAGCGTTGAACTAGGACAGGGTTCCGATGAGCAGTTCTTC | - | TRBJ2-1 | TRBV29-1 | TRBD1
CSVEYGHRNTEAFF | TGCAGCGTTGAATATGGTCACAGGAACACTGAAGCTTTCTTT | once | TRBJ1-1 | TRBV29-1 | -
CASSLGGTGNTGELFF | TGTGCCAGCAGCTTAGGGGGGACAGGGAACACCGGGGAGCTGTTTTTT | - | TRBJ2-2 | TRBV11-2 | TRBD1
CASSLGTAYQETQYF | TGCGCCAGCAGCTTGGGGACAGCGTACCAAGAGACCCAGTACTTC | - | TRBJ2-5 | TRBV5-1 | -
CASSPGELEAFF | TGTGCCAGCAGCCCAGGGGAATTAGAAGCTTTCTTT | few | TRBJ1-1 | TRBV5-6 | -
CASSPQGDGYTF | TGTGCCAGCTCACCACAGGGGGATGGCTACACCTTC | many | TRBJ1-2 | TRBV18 | -
CASSLIRGEGNGYTF | TGTGCCAGCAGCTTAATTCGGGGGGAAGGGAATGGCTACACCTTC | - | TRBJ1-2 | TRBV7-3 | -
CASSQASEAFF | TGTGCCAGCAGCCAAGCGTCTGAAGCTTTCTTT | few | TRBJ1-1 | TRBV3-1/TRBV3-2 | -
CASSEDRVKAEAFF | TGTGCCAGCAGTGAAGACAGGGTCAAGGCTGAAGCTTTCTTT | - | TRBJ1-1 | TRBV27 | TRBD1
CASSSNPQGGYTF | TGTGCCAGCAGCAGTAATCCACAGGGAGGCTACACCTTC | - | TRBJ1-2 | TRBV14 | -
CASSSGQVIRTEAFF | TGTGCCAGTAGTTCGGGACAGGTAATTCGAACTGAAGCTTTCTTT | - | TRBJ1-1 | TRBV19 | TRBD1
CASSKGRGLETQYF | TGTGCCAGTAGTAAGGGCAGGGGGCTTGAGACCCAGTACTTC | once | TRBJ2-5 | TRBV19 | TRBD1
CAWSAGQGYEQYF | TGTGCCTGGAGTGCGGGACAGGGATACGAGCAGTACTTC | - | TRBJ2-7 | TRBV30 | TRBD1
CASSYSGVAGDYEQYF | TGTGCCAGCAGCTACTCCGGGGTAGCGGGGGACTACGAGCAGTACTTC | - | TRBJ2-7 | TRBV7-2 | TRBD2
CASSLAGGITDTQYF | TGTGCCAGCAGTTTAGCGGGGGGTATAACTGATACGCAGTATTTT | - | TRBJ2-3 | TRBV27 | TRBD2
CASRRTGPFYEQYF | TGTGCCAGTAGACGGACAGGGCCTTTCTACGAGCAGTACTTC | - | TRBJ2-7 | TRBV19 | TRBD1
CAWSVKIRDSYWDKNIQYF | TGTGCCTGGAGTGTCAAGATCCGGGACAGCTACTGGGACAAAAACATTCAGTACTTC | - | TRBJ2-4 | TRBV30 | TRBD1
CASSPDSPSYNEQFF | TGCGCCAGCAGCCCTGACAGTCCGTCCTACAATGAGCAGTTCTTC | once | TRBJ2-1 | TRBV5-1 | -
CASSLLTGTNTEAFF | TGTGCCAGCAGCTTACTTACAGGGACGAACACTGAAGCTTTCTTT | - | TRBJ1-1 | TRBV5-4 | -
CASSPRTGDGELFF | TGTGCCAGCTCACCACGGACAGGGGACGGGGAGCTGTTTTTT | - | TRBJ2-2 | TRBV18 | TRBD1
CASSLAGTDYEQYF | TGTGCCAGCAGCTTAGCGGGGACAGACTACGAGCAGTACTTC | - | TRBJ2-7 | TRBV7-9 | TRBD1
CATSLGRETEAFF | TGTGCCACCTCTTTGGGGAGAGAGACTGAAGCTTTCTTT | - | TRBJ1-1 | TRBV24-1 | -
CSVGGYNEQFF | TGCAGTGTCGGGGGTTACAATGAGCAGTTCTTC | - | TRBJ2-1 | TRBV20-1 | -
CASSPRESGKLFF | TGTGCCAGCAGCCCTAGGGAGTCGGGAAAACTGTTTTTT | - | TRBJ1-4 | TRBV28 | -
CASSVGQYNEQFF | TGTGCCAGCAGCGTAGGACAGTACAATGAGCAGTTCTTC | - | TRBJ2-1 | TRBV9 | -
CASSITGSSYNSPLHF | TGTGCCAGTAGTATAACAGGAAGCTCCTATAATTCACCCCTCCACTTT | - | TRBJ1-6 | TRBV19 | -
CASSSQGHENEKLFF | TGTGCCAGCAGCTCCCAAGGACACGAAAATGAAAAACTGTTTTTT | - | TRBJ1-4 | TRBV7-9 | -
CAWSQITDTQYF | TGTGCCTGGTCGCAGATCACAGATACGCAGTATTTT | - | TRBJ2-3 | TRBV30 | -
CAWSTGVVVSGELFF | TGTGCCTGGTCGACAGGGGTAGTAGTATCCGGGGAGCTGTTTTTT | - | TRBJ2-2 | TRBV30 | TRBD1
CASSQAGGASGYTF | TGTGCCAGCAGCCAGGCAGGGGGCGCTTCTGGCTACACCTTC | - | TRBJ1-2 | TRBV7-2 | TRBD1
CASSQTGTKIYEQYF | TGTGCCAGCAGTCAAACCGGGACAAAAATCTACGAGCAGTACTTC | - | TRBJ2-7 | TRBV6-5 | -
CASSPRTGGDLGDYGYTF | TGTGCCAGCAGTCCCCGGACAGGGGGCGATCTGGGCGACTATGGCTACACCTTC | - | TRBJ1-2 | TRBV6-6 | TRBD1
CASSPKNEQYF | TGTGCCAGCAGTCCAAAAAACGAGCAGTACTTC | - | TRBJ2-7 | TRBV12-3/TRBV12-4 | -
CASSSTGLAGDEQYF | TGCGCCAGCAGCTCAACGGGACTAGCGGGGGACGAGCAGTACTTC | - | TRBJ2-7 | TRBV5-1 | TRBD2
CASSTDSYEQFF | TGTGCCAGCTCAACGGACTCTTATGAGCAGTTCTTC | - | TRBJ2-1 | TRBV18 | -
CASSYPFEGFYGYTF | TGTGCCAGCAGTTACCCTTTTGAGGGCTTCTATGGCTACACCTTC | - | TRBJ1-2 | TRBV6-5 | -
CASSQTSGAGGEKLFF | TGTGCCAGCAGCCAAACTTCAGGGGCTGGGGGCGAAAAACTGTTTTTT | - | TRBJ1-4 | TRBV7-2 | -
CASSYKPTSGGLSVYNEQFF | TGTGCCAGCAGCTACAAACCTACTAGCGGGGGGCTAAGCGTCTACAATGAGCAGTTCTTC | - | TRBJ2-1 | TRBV7-3 | TRBD2
CAWNRGGELFF | TGTGCCTGGAATCGCGGCGGGGAGCTGTTTTTT | - | TRBJ2-2 | TRBV30 | -
CAWRRTGNPHEQYF | TGTGCCTGGAGGCGTACAGGGAATCCCCACGAGCAGTACTTC | once | TRBJ2-7 | TRBV30 | -
CASSPQQGWTEAFF | TGTGCCAGCAGTCCTCAACAGGGTTGGACTGAAGCTTTCTTT | - | TRBJ1-1 | TRBV27 | -
CASSFNPGEAFF | TGTGCCAGCAGCTTTAATCCAGGGGAAGCTTTCTTT | few | TRBJ1-1 | TRBV7-9 | -
CASSRTSGGLTSTDTQYF | TGTGCCAGTAGTAGGACTAGCGGGGGGCTTACTAGCACAGATACGCAGTATTTT | - | TRBJ2-3 | TRBV19 | TRBD2
CASSLGDLQAFF | TGTGCCAGCAGCTTAGGAGATCTACAAGCTTTCTTT | - | TRBJ1-1 | TRBV11-2 | -
CASSRRRIYGYTF | TGTGCCAGCAGCCGCAGGAGGATCTATGGCTACACCTTC | - | TRBJ1-2 | TRBV12-3/TRBV12-4 | -
CASSKKAGMGNSPLHF | TGCGCCAGCAGCAAAAAGGCAGGGATGGGGAATTCACCCCTCCACTTT | medium-sized | TRBJ1-6 | TRBV5-1 | -
CASSLTDTGYTF | TGTGCCAGCAGCTTGACAGATACGGGCTACACCTTC | - | TRBJ1-2 | TRBV7-9 | -
CATSDDDRYNEQFF | TGTGCCACCAGTGACGATGACAGATACAATGAGCAGTTCTTC | - | TRBJ2-1 | TRBV24-1 | -
CASSFTGGISPLHF | TGTGCCAGCAGCTTTACAGGGGGTATTTCACCCCTCCACTTT | - | TRBJ1-6 | TRBV7-8 | TRBD1
CAISPGTGSSYEQYF | TGTGCCATCAGCCCCGGGACAGGGAGTTCCTACGAGCAGTACTTC | - | TRBJ2-7 | TRBV10-3 | TRBD1
CASSHGGSDTEAFF | TGTGCCAGCAGCCACGGGGGATCGGACACTGAAGCTTTCTTT | - | TRBJ1-1 | TRBV3-1/TRBV3-2 | -